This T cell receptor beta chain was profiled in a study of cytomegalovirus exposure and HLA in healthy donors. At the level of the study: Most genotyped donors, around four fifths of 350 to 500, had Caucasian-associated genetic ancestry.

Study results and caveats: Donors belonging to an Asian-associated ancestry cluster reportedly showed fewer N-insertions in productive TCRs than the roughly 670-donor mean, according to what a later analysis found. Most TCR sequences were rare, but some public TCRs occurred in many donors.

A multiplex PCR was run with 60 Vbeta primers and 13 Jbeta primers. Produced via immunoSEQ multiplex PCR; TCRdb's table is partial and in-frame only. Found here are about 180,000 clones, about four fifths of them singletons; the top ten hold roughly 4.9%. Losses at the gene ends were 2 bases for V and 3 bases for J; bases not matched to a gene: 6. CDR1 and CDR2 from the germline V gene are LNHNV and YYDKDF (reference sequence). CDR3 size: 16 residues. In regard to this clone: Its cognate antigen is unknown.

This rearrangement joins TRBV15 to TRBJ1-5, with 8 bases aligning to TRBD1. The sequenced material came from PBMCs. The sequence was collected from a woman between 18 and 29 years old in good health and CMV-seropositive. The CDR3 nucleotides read TGTGCCACCAGCAGAAGGACAGGGTCCCCCAATCAGCCCCAGCATTTT. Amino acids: CATSRRTGSPNQPQHF.